The T cell receptor beta chain under discussion was sequenced for a study of cytomegalovirus exposure and HLA in healthy donors. This clone was counted between two and nine times. What it recognizes is unknown. Researchers ran the PCR with 60 Vbeta and 13 Jbeta primers. Produced via immunoSEQ multiplex PCR; TCRdb's table is partial and in-frame only. Here the sample spans 120,000 or so clones, 15% to 20% being singletons. This CDR3 spans 16 amino acids. V shed 0 bases and J 7 bases; nucleotides not matched to a gene: 8. Germline CDR1 is SNHLY and CDR2 is FYNNEI. Findings of the study overall: Clonal expansion was found to be greater in HLA-associated TCR beta chains than in equally common others in a later analysis. Later genetic work tied a missense DCLRE1C variant to beta-chain V and J trimming. In vitro testing confirmed a few CMV-associated chains as specific for CMV antigens. Cytomegalovirus-associated TCR beta chains were listed, numbering over 150.

Sequenced sample: PBMCs. The chain combines TRBV2 with TRBJ1-4; 7 nucleotides align to TRBD1. The clonotype was recovered from a female donor in good health and CMV-seropositive. This CDR3 is CASSEARTGPGEKLFF. CDR3 nucleotide sequence: TGTGCCAGCAGTGAAGCTCGGACAGGACCGGGTGAAAAACTGTTTTTT.